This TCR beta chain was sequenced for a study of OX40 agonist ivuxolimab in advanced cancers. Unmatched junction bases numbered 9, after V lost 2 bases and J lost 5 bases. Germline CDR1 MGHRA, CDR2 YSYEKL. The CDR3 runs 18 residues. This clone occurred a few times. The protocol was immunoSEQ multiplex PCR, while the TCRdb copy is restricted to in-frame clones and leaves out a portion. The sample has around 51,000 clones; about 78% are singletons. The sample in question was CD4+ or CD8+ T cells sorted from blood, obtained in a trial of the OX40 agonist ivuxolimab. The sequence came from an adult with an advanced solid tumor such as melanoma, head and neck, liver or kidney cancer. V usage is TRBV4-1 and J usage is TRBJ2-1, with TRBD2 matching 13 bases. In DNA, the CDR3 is TGCGCCAGCAGCCAAATTGATATGGGACTAGCGGGAAACAATGAGCAGTTCTTC. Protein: CASSQIDMGLAGNNEQFF.